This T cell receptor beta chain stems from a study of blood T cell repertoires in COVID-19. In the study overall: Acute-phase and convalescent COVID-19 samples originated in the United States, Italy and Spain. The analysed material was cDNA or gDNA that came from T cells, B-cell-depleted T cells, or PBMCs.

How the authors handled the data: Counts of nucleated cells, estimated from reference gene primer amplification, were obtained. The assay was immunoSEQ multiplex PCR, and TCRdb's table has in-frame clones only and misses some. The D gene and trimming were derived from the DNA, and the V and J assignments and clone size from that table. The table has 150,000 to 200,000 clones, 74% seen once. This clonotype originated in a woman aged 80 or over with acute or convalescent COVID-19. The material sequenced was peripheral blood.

In DNA, the CDR3 is TGTGCCAGCAGTCCCCCAGGGTGGTCCTACGAGCAGTACTTC. Protein product: CASSPPGWSYEQYF. V is TRBV4-2 and J is TRBJ2-7; D is possibly TRBD1 (5 bases). Germline V CDR1 and CDR2: LGHNA, YNFKEQ. The CDR3 is made up of 14 amino acids. The V end was cut by 6 bases, the J end by 1 base, with 13 bases between.